The sequence of this T cell receptor beta chain was determined in a study of blood T cells in healthy people across ages. General study findings and limits: A greater number of naive CD4+ cells and higher diversity distinguished long-lived donors from aged donors. Those diversity estimates obtained from one million T cells were thought to be underestimates.

This clonotype occurred a few times. Its target is unknown. For the second PCR, which ran for about 7 to 11 cycles, a sample-barcoded 5' primer and a J-beta primer mix were used. There were at least 2.5 million CDR3-containing paired-end reads obtained from each sample. TCRdb re-called the 5' RACE reads through MiXCR, storing one row per CDR3 protein. The data contain approximately 880,000 distinct CDR3 sequences, roughly 48% of them singletons. CDR3 length: 15 amino acids. Deletions cut 4 bases from V and 0 bases from J, with 12 bases between. The V gene's germline CDR1 is SGHRS and CDR2 YFSETQ. The chain has TRBV5-1 and TRBJ2-3, with D tentatively TRBD1 (5 bases). The sequence was collected from a young man in good health. Sequencing was performed on blood. The CDR3 region is CASSPYRGSTDTQYF. CDR3 coding DNA: TGCGCCAGCAGCCCCTATAGGGGCAGCACAGATACGCAGTATTTT.